The source of this T cell receptor (beta chain) is a study of OX40 agonist ivuxolimab in advanced cancers. Study-wide background: Patients took ivuxolimab, an agonistic anti-OX40 (CD134) antibody. People who had prior anti-PD-1, anti-PD-L1 or anti-CTLA-4 therapy could take part, and around 40% had some. The study's findings and limits: No antigen was identified for the clonally expanded peripheral T cells. At doses 0.1 to 3.0 mg/kg, CD4+ and CD8+ clones expanded.

Assay used: immunoSEQ multiplex PCR; TCRdb lists only in-frame clones, some missing. The sample carries some 130,000 clones, around 93% recorded once. V shed 0 bases and J 6 bases; nucleotides not matched to a gene: 8. The CDR3 extends over 15 amino acids. Looked up from germline, CDR1 is KGHSH and CDR2 is LQKENI. Turning to this clone: Its target is not known.

The V call is TRBV18, the J call TRBJ2-7; 7 nucleotides align to TRBD2. The sample in question was CD4+ or CD8+ T cells sorted from blood, obtained in a trial of the OX40 agonist ivuxolimab. The sequence derives from an adult with an advanced solid tumor such as melanoma, head and neck, liver or kidney cancer. The CDR3 coding sequence is TGTGCCAGCTCACCACCCTCGAGACTAGCATCCGAGCAGTACTTC. Translated: CASSPPSRLASEQYF.